This T cell receptor (beta chain) derives from a study of T-cell memory formation after mild COVID-19. Whole-study findings and limits: A second wave of clones peaked on day 37, and their SARS-CoV-2 specificity went unconfirmed.

In its sample, this clonotype was seen many times. Its antigen remains unidentified. Constant-segment primers and 5'RACE yielded cDNA libraries for TCR alpha and TCR beta, each carrying sample barcodes and UMIs. TCRdb re-called the 5' RACE reads with MiXCR, one entry per CDR3 protein. The sample carries fewer than 15,000 distinct CDR3 sequences, about 14% recorded once. Trimming cost V 6 bases and J 1 base; bases outside gene matches: 6. This CDR3 has 15 residues. From germline, CDR1 is SGHTA and CDR2 FQGNSA. The source material was PBMCs or a T cell subset sorted from them (not recorded which). The sequence was collected from a man younger than 35 who had mild COVID-19 (a few samples of this study predate the infection). Cell type and time point are not known. V is TRBV7-2 and J is TRBJ1-1, with 9 nucleotides matching TRBD1. The CDR3 reads CASRYRGPANTEAFF. In nucleotides, the CDR3 is TGTGCCAGCAGGTACAGGGGGCCGGCGAACACTGAAGCTTTCTTT.